The rows below give T cell receptor beta chains drawn from one sample of a study of PD-L1 blockade in urothelial cancer. Some clones are missing from TCRdb's copy, which holds only in-frame ones; the method was immunoSEQ multiplex PCR. Of about 24,000 clones listed, 80% to 85% are singletons. The sequencing here drew on PBMCs, taken around atezolizumab (anti-PD-L1) treatment. The receptors stem from a man between 65 and 85 years old with urothelial cancer. The CDR3 runs from the conserved cysteine through the conserved F or W. The order of the fields is V gene, clone size, J gene, D gene, CDR3 DNA, CDR3 protein. D genes are given only for firm matches. Clone size is shown for a subset of rows, as once, few, many or a class of expanded clone.

>TRBV19|-|TRBJ1-5|TRBD1
TGTGCCAGTAGTCGGGACAGTGTGGGGGTAAATCAGCCCCAGCATTTT
CASSRDSVGVNQPQHF
>TRBV18|-|TRBJ1-1|-
TGTGCCAGCTCCCCCTCGGCAGGTATGAACACTGAAGCTTTCTTT
CASSPSAGMNTEAFF
>TRBV5-1|-|TRBJ2-2|TRBD2
TGCGCCAGCAGCTATGCCTTAGCGGGCGACCGCGGGGAGCTGTTTTTT
CASSYALAGDRGELFF
>TRBV5-1|few|TRBJ2-1|TRBD1
TGCGCCAGCAGCGCCGGGACAGGGGCCTACAATGAGCAGTTCTTC
CASSAGTGAYNEQFF
>TRBV11-2|few|TRBJ2-3|TRBD1
TGTGCCAGCAGCTTAGGCGGACAGGACTATACGCAGTATTTT
CASSLGGQDYTQYF
>TRBV6-5|-|TRBJ1-5|TRBD1
TGTGCCAGCACCCTTCGATCAGGGGGCAGTCAGCCCCAGCATTTT
CASTLRSGGSQPQHF
>TRBV29-1|few|TRBJ2-7|TRBD1
TGCAGCGTCCGACAGGGCCACGAGCAGTACTTC
CSVRQGHEQYF
>TRBV5-1|-|TRBJ1-4|-
TGCGCCAGCAGCTTATGGGGCCCGGGAGAAAATGAAAAACTGTTTTTT
CASSLWGPGENEKLFF
>TRBV2|-|TRBJ2-7|TRBD1
TGTGCCAGCAGTACCGGGACAGGGAGGTCCGAGCAGTACTTC
CASSTGTGRSEQYF
>TRBV7-9|-|TRBJ1-1|-
TGTGCCAGCAGCTTTGGGACATCGACCGCTAACACTGAAGCTTTCTTT
CASSFGTSTANTEAFF